This TCR beta chain was recovered during a study of identifying expanded T cells in peripheral blood. Study-level results: Differentially abundant clones: around 1.1 between replicates, roughly 16 at 2 to 3 weeks, 19 to 20 at four.

V lost 4 bases and J 4 bases, leaving 11 bases between the germline ends. The CDR3 sequence is 14 residues long. CDR1 is SGDLS, CDR2 YYNGEE, per germline. Method: immunoSEQ multiplex PCR; TCRdb's copy keeps in-frame clones and lacks some. In the table there are approximately 58,000 clones, over 85% of which are singletons. A note on this clone: Its antigen is not identified.

The rearrangement uses TRBV9 and TRBJ1-4; a weak D match, TRBD1 (5 bases). The TCR comes from a person between 18 and 75 years old in good health. Sequenced input: blood. CDR3 nucleotides: TGTGCCAGCAGCACGGGGACGGGTAATGAAAAACTGTTTTTT. Translated, it gives CASSTGTGNEKLFF.